The subject of this entry is one T cell receptor (beta chain). This sample is part of a study of cytomegalovirus exposure and HLA in healthy donors. Study details: The same platform was used for the 130 or so validation repertoires as for the approximately 730 first-cohort repertoires, as reported in a later analysis.

The J segment lost 4 bases and the V segment lost 0 bases, leaving 3 bases of the junction unmatched. This CDR3 region has 14 residues. Germline CDR1 SGHDT, CDR2 YYEEEE. The assay was immunoSEQ multiplex PCR, and TCRdb's table has in-frame clones only and misses some. Of roughly 120,000 clones listed, more than 70% were seen once; the top ten hold 1.5% to 2%. This chain joins TRBV5-6 and TRBJ2-5, with 7 positions matching TRBD2. Sequences were obtained from PBMCs. This sequence was found in a man younger than 35 in good health and CMV-seronegative. The CDR3 sequence is CASSLGGRVETQYF. The CDR3 nucleotides read TGTGCCAGCAGCTTGGGGGGGAGGGTAGAGACCCAGTACTTC.